This TCR beta chain was captured by sequencing in a study of response to subunit inactivated influenza vaccine. Germline lookup yields CDR1 MDHEN and CDR2 SYDVKM. Unmatched junction bases numbered 9, after V lost 5 bases and J lost 0 bases. This CDR3 has 16 amino acids. Remarks on this clonotype: Its specificity is unknown.

TCRdb analysed the RT-PCR reads with MiXCR anew, one entry per CDR3 protein. This sample carries 150,000 or so distinct CDR3 sequences, approximately 10% of them seen once, and the ten largest clones take 12%. General study findings and limits: Authors suggested that a seasonal influenza vaccination recruits few new T cells each time.

The sequenced sample was non-naive T cells sorted from PBMCs, obtained roughly 48 days after vaccination. The V call is TRBV28, the J call TRBJ2-7; 8 positions match TRBD2. This clonotype originated in a man in his fifties who received an inactivated influenza vaccine. The CDR3 loop reads CASSLGGLDPSYEQYF. The CDR3 bases are TGTGCCAGCAGTCTCGGGGGACTAGACCCCTCCTACGAGCAGTACTTC.